This T cell receptor beta chain was identified in a study of OX40 agonist ivuxolimab in advanced cancers. Study summary: Ivuxolimab was delivered to patients intravenously every 2 weeks at doses spanning 0.01 to 10 mg/kg.

Only in-frame clones appear in the TCRdb table, and some are missing; sequencing was by immunoSEQ multiplex PCR. The table has 100,000 or so clones, around 85% seen once. This sample comprised CD4+ or CD8+ T cells sorted from blood, obtained in a trial of the OX40 agonist ivuxolimab. This clonotype was sampled from an adult with an advanced solid tumor such as melanoma, head and neck, liver or kidney cancer.

The CDR3 DNA sequence: TGTGCCAGCAGCCAGGACAGTAACACTGAAGCTTTCTTT. It specifies CASSQDSNTEAFF. V and J are TRBV14 and TRBJ1-1, with D perhaps TRBD1 (6 bases). V was shortened by 3 bases and J by 2 bases, with 7 bases between the two germline ends. Germline CDR1 reads SGHDN; CDR2 reads FVKESK. CDR3 size: 13 residues.